The source of this TCR beta chain is a study of blood T cell repertoires in COVID-19. Libraries were prepared by immunoSEQ multiplex PCR; TCRdb keeps only in-frame clonotypes and omits some of them. The data show over 150,000 clones, around 84% seen once. Germline CDR1 and CDR2: KGHSH and LQKENI. After removal of 6 bases from V and 3 bases from J, the junction contained 3 bases not matched to a gene. This CDR3 has 15 amino acids. This receptor was taken from a woman in her sixties or seventies with COVID-19, enrolled during active disease. The sample consisted of peripheral blood. The genes are TRBV18 and TRBJ2-2; 11 bases are a match to TRBD1. CDR3 amino acids: CASSRDRGYTGELFF. The CDR3 DNA sequence: TGTGCCAGCTCCCGGGACAGGGGGTACACCGGGGAGCTGTTTTTT.